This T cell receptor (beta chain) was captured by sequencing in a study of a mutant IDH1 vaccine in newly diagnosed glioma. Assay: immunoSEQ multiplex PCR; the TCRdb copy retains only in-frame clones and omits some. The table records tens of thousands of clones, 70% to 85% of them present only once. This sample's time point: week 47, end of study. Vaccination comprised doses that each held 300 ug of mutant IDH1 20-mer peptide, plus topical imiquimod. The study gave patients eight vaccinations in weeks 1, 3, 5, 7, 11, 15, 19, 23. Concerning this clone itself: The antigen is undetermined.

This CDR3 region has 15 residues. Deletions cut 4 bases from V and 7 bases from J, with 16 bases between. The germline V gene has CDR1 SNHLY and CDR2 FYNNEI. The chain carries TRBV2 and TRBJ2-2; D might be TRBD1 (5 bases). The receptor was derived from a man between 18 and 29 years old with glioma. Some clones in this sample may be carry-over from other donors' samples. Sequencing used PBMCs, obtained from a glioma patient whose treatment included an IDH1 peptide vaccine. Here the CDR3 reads CASSAAKPRGGELFF. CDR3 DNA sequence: TGTGCCAGCAGTGCCGCGAAACCAAGGGGCGGGGAGCTGTTTTTT. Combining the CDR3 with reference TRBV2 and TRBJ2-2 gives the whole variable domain EPEVTQTPSHQVTQMGQEVILRCVPISNHLYFYWYRQILGQKVEFLVSFYNNEISEKSEIFDDQFSVERPDGSNFTLKIRSTKLEDSAMYFCASSAAKPRGGELFFGEGSRLTVL.